These 22 T cell receptor beta chains were sequenced from one sample in a study of identical twins. TCRdb recomputed calls from the 5' RACE reads with MiXCR, one row per CDR3 protein. The sample lists roughly 1.6 million distinct CDR3 sequences; under 35% were seen once. The material sequenced was cord blood. The receptors stem from a newborn girl in good health.

The gene calls are TRBV2 and TRBJ2-7; D is undetermined. V lost 6 bases to trimming and J lost 2 bases, with 14 bases between them. From germline, CDR1 is SNHLY and CDR2 FYNNEI. This CDR3 has 14 residues. The CDR3 spells CASSDPQSPYEQYF. CDR3 sequence (DNA): TGTGCCAGCAGCGACCCGCAATCCCCCTACGAGCAGTACTTC.

This clonotype was picked up a small number of times. The chain carries TRBV9 and TRBJ2-1; the D gene could be TRBD1 or TRBD2 (5 bases each). Trimming stripped 3 bases from V and 6 bases from J, with 7 bases between. This CDR3 spans 12 amino acids. The germline gives CDR1 SGDLS, CDR2 YYNGEE. This CDR3 is CASSAGANEQFF. CDR3 bases: TGTGCCAGCAGCGCCGGGGCCAATGAGCAGTTCTTC.

The V call is TRBV20-1, the J call TRBJ2-4; 7 bases are shared with TRBD2. The DNA end lines up better with TRBJ2-7; the J call may be wrong. The CDR3 sequence is 15 residues long. Germline-derived CDR1 and CDR2 are DFQATT and SNEGSKA (reference sequence). This CDR3 is CSATPLGGGPYEQYF. As DNA, the CDR3 is TGCAGTGCTACCCCTTTGGGGGGAGGGCCCTACGAGCAGTACTTC.

There are a few counts of this clonotype. This chain joins TRBV5-1 and TRBJ1-2; tentatively, D is TRBD1 (5 bases). The CDR3 totals 14 residues. The V end lost 4 bases, the J end lost 0 bases, and 10 bases lay between the germline ends. Germline V CDR1 and CDR2: SGHRS, YFSETQ. CDR3 in DNA: TGCGCCAGCAGCGACAGAGTTTCTAACTATGGCTACACCTTC. Its protein is CASSDRVSNYGYTF.

The rearrangement links TRBV11-2 to TRBJ2-7, with D unclear. This CDR3 has 14 residues. V lost 1 base, J lost 3 bases, and 10 bases lay in between. Germline CDR1 SGHAT, CDR2 FQNNGV. The CDR3 spells CASSLVFYGYEQYF. CDR3 in DNA: TGTGCCAGCAGCTTAGTTTTCTACGGCTACGAGCAGTACTTC.

This clonotype was observed a handful of times. V is TRBV20-1 and J is TRBJ2-1, with D perhaps given as TRBD1 or TRBD2 (5 bases each). V was pared by 1 base and J by 10 bases, with 8 bases between. Germline values: CDR1 DFQATT, CDR2 SNEGSKA (reference sequence). The CDR3 is made up of 11 amino acids. CDR3 sequence: CSARGDGEQFF. CDR3 DNA: TGCAGTGCTAGAGGGGACGGGGAGCAGTTCTTC.

This CDR3 reads CASKQGGYAYEQFF. The DNA for the CDR3 is TGTGCCAGTAAACAGGGGGGTTACGCCTACGAGCAGTTCTTC. The genes are TRBV27 and TRBJ2-1, with 8 bases aligning to TRBD1. CDR3 length: 14 residues. Losses at the gene ends were 9 bases for V and 10 bases for J; bases not matched to a gene: 14. The germline V gene encodes CDR1 MNHEY and CDR2 SMNVEV (reference sequence).

This sequence joins TRBV19 and TRBJ1-1; 7 nucleotides agree with TRBD1. The germline V gene encodes CDR1 LNHDA and CDR2 SQIVND (reference sequence). This CDR3 contains 13 residues. Trimming cost V 3 bases and J 5 bases; bases outside gene matches: 3. CDR3 region: CASSITGETEAFF. The CDR3 bases are TGTGCCAGTAGTATTACAGGGGAGACTGAAGCTTTCTTT.

This chain connects TRBV10-3 to TRBJ2-1, with 12 nucleotides matching TRBD2. There are 15 residues in the CDR3. The germline CDR1 and CDR2 sequences are ENHRY and SYGVKD. V dropped 4 bases and J dropped 13; count of bases not matched to a gene: 11. CDR3 nucleotide sequence: TGTGCCATCAGTGGACTAGCGGGGGCCCAAGAGACCCAGTTCTTC. It specifies CAISGLAGAQETQFF.

The table lists this clonotype with a few counts. The genes are TRBV20-1 and TRBJ2-7; D unresolved. The V end was cut by 2 bases, the J end by 2 bases, with 10 bases between. The germline gives CDR1 DFQATT, CDR2 SNEGSKA (reference sequence). The length of the CDR3 is 13 residues. As DNA, the CDR3 is TGCAGTGCTAGATTTGCAGCCCCCTACGAGCAGTACTTC. Its protein is CSARFAAPYEQYF.

Turning to this clonotype: This may stem from a read error, because a much larger clone lies one nucleotide away. The chain has TRBV24-1 and TRBJ2-5, with D perhaps TRBD2 (6 bases). The germline V gene encodes CDR1 KGHDR and CDR2 SFDVKD. This CDR3 comprises 15 residues. The V end was cut by 5 bases, the J end by 11 bases, with 23 bases between. The chain's CDR3 is CATSVAGSSYNEQYF. CDR3 DNA sequence: TGTGCCACCAGTGTGGCGGGAAGCTCCTACAATGAGCAGTACTTC.

V is TRBV20-1 and J is TRBJ2-3; D not certain. CDR1 is DFQATT and CDR2 is SNEGSKA in the germline V gene (reference sequence). V gave up 5 bases and J gave up 3 bases, with 6 bases separating them. The CDR3 spans 11 residues. The CDR3, as DNA: TGCAGTGCTGAGAGAACAGATACGCAGTATTTT. It yields the protein CSAERTDTQYF.

The chain carries TRBV3-1 and TRBJ1-1; 7 positions agree with TRBD1. CDR3 size: 14 residues. Germline CDR1 LGHDT, CDR2 YNNKEL (reference sequence). Losses at the gene ends were 4 bases for V and 10 bases for J; bases not matched to a gene: 12. The DNA of the CDR3 is TGTGCCAGCAGCCCCCTGAGGACAGGCTCTGGAGCTTTCTTT. It translates to CASSPLRTGSGAFF.

The sample holds a few counts of this clonotype. V is TRBV29-1 and J is TRBJ1-3, with D possibly TRBD1 on 6 matching bases. Trimming took off 7 bases at V and 3 bases at J, with 19 bases between the two ends. Germline V CDR1 and CDR2: SQVTM, ANQGSEA. The CDR3 extends over 15 amino acids. CDR3: CSAGPPQGGGNTIYF. Here the CDR3 DNA reads TGCAGCGCCGGACCCCCTCAAGGGGGTGGAAACACCATATATTTT.

The V call is TRBV19, the J call TRBJ2-1; the D gene is possibly TRBD1 (5 bases). The J call is doubtful: the DNA matches TRBJ2-7 better. Per germline, CDR1 LNHDA and CDR2 SQIVND (reference sequence). This CDR3 is built from 16 residues. The CDR3 sequence: CASKGMGQSSYNEQYF. For the CDR3, the DNA is TGTGCCAGTAAGGGGATGGGCCAAAGCTCCTACAATGAGCAGTACTTC.

CDR3 DNA: TGCAGCGAGGACAGCTCCTACAATGAGCAGTACTTC. This sequence encodes CSEDSSYNEQYF. J is TRBJ2-1 and V is TRBV20-1, with D possibly matching TRBD1 (6 bases). The J call may be faulty, since TRBJ2-7 better matches the DNA end. The V gene's germline CDR1 is DFQATT and CDR2 SNEGSKA (reference sequence). The CDR3 length is 12 residues.

The rearrangement uses TRBV12-3 or TRBV12-4 and TRBJ1-2; D is perhaps TRBD1 (5 bases). This CDR3 comprises 13 residues. Trimming cost V 3 bases and J 7 bases, with 12 bases left between them. The CDR3 spells CASSFRWGAGYTF. The CDR3 nucleotides read TGTGCCAGCAGTTTTCGTTGGGGCGCTGGCTACACCTTC.

V gene TRBV7-9 combines with J gene TRBJ1-2; a possible D gene is TRBD1 (5 bases). The germline V and J ends were trimmed by 4 bases and 7 bases, with 10 bases remaining between them. The CDR3 sequence is 12 residues long. In germline, CDR1 is SEHNR, CDR2 FQNEAQ (reference sequence). The CDR3 DNA follows: TGTGCCAGCAGCTCCCCTGACAGTGGCTACACCTTC. Translating gives CASSSPDSGYTF.

V and J are TRBV7-2 and TRBJ2-3; D remains ambiguous. Germline CDR1 reads SGHTA; CDR2 reads FQGNSA. Trimming pared 3 bases from V and 9 bases from J, leaving 7 bases between. This CDR3 spans 11 amino acids. In nucleotides, the CDR3 is TGTGCCAGCAGCTTTGACCCAACGCAGTATTTT. Translated, it gives CASSFDPTQYF.

This clonotype occurred a few times. This chain links TRBV20-1 with TRBJ2-2; D ambiguous. Germline loops: CDR1 DFQATT, CDR2 SNEGSKA (reference sequence). Trimming shortened V by 3 bases and J by 4 bases, and 9 bases separated the two germline ends. The CDR3 spans 13 residues. The CDR3 DNA follows: TGCAGTGCTAGGAGGACCGTCACCGGGGAGCTGTTTTTT. Amino acids: CSARRTVTGELFF.

The chain links TRBV28 to TRBJ2-7; the match to TRBD2 covers 7 bases. The J segment lost 1 base and the V segment lost 8 bases, leaving 8 bases of the junction unmatched. CDR1 MDHEN and CDR2 SYDVKM come from the germline V gene. This CDR3 spans 14 amino acids. CDR3 DNA sequence: TGTGCCAGCTGGGGGGGGAGTGAATCCTACGAGCAGTACTTC. It encodes CASWGGSESYEQYF.

This clonotype was picked up a small number of times. V and J are TRBV20-1 and TRBJ2-3; 9 bases line up with TRBD2. The J segment lost 0 bases and the V segment lost 3 bases, leaving 1 base of the junction unmatched. There are 14 residues in the CDR3. The germline CDR1 and CDR2 sequences are DFQATT and SNEGSKA (reference sequence). This CDR3 is CSARREGSTDTQYF. The CDR3 coding sequence is TGCAGTGCTAGGCGGGAGGGTAGCACAGATACGCAGTATTTT.